This entry lists 20 T cell receptor beta chains sequenced from one sample in a study of blood T cell repertoires in COVID-19. Using immunoSEQ multiplex PCR, the repertoire was profiled, and TCRdb retains in-frame clones only, with some absent. This table holds about 14,000 clones, roughly 80% found once. Sequencing was carried out using peripheral blood. The receptors were gathered from a woman aged 80 or older with acute or convalescent COVID-19.

In its sample, this clone was seen a few times. The chain uses TRBV28 and TRBJ2-2; 7 bases match TRBD1. Germline CDR1 reads MDHEN; CDR2 reads SYDVKM. J gave up 1 base and V 4 bases, and 9 bases lay outside the gene matches. The CDR3 covers 17 residues. In nucleotides, the CDR3 is TGTGCCAGCAGTTATCCTAGGGGGCGTGGGAACACCGGGGAGCTGTTTTTT. This sequence encodes CASSYPRGRGNTGELFF.

The V and J genes are TRBV12-3 or TRBV12-4 and TRBJ2-1; TRBD1 aligns across 7 bases. V dropped 6 bases and J dropped 8; count of bases not matched to a gene: 7. The CDR3 has 13 amino acids. For the CDR3, the DNA is TGTGCCAGCAGCATAACAGGGGTCCATGAGCAGTTCTTC. Its protein is CASSITGVHEQFF.

The V and J genes are TRBV15 and TRBJ1-1; weak D call: TRBD1 (5 bases). CDR3 length: 15 amino acids. Germline values: CDR1 LNHNV, CDR2 YYDKDF (reference sequence). Trimming left V 3 bases short and J 1 base short, with 12 bases between. CDR3 region: CATSSQQVRNTEAFF. The CDR3 coding sequence is TGTGCCACCAGCAGCCAACAGGTCCGGAACACTGAAGCTTTCTTT.

This clone was detected only a few times. This chain connects TRBV5-1 to TRBJ2-3; 9 nucleotides match TRBD1. Germline CDR1 and CDR2: SGHRS and YFSETQ. Unmatched junction bases numbered 7, after V lost 4 bases and J lost 4 bases. This CDR3 has 15 amino acids. The CDR3 sequence: CASSPGQGRADTQYF. As DNA, the CDR3 is TGCGCCAGCAGCCCGGGACAGGGCCGTGCAGATACGCAGTATTTT.

Here the CDR3 reads CAISEGGQLGETQYF. The CDR3 coding sequence is TGTGCCATCAGTGAGGGCGGACAGTTGGGGGAGACCCAGTACTTC. The genes are TRBV10-3 and TRBJ2-5; tentative D call: TRBD1 (6 bases). Germline CDR1 is ENHRY and CDR2 is SYGVKD. V shed 2 bases and J shed 5 bases, with 15 bases lying between them. This CDR3 spans 15 amino acids.

V and J are TRBV7-2 and TRBJ2-5; tentative D call: TRBD1 (6 bases). V was clipped by 1 base and J by 5 bases, with 14 bases between them. This CDR3 is 15 amino acids long. The V gene's germline CDR1 is SGHTA and CDR2 FQGNSA. The CDR3 loop reads CASSLGVGAGETQYF. CDR3 DNA sequence: TGTGCCAGCAGCTTAGGAGTGGGGGCCGGGGAGACCCAGTACTTC.

The CDR3 is CASSLLRGYSPLHF. Written as DNA, the CDR3 is TGTGCCAGCAGCTTGTTGCGGGGTTATTCACCCCTCCACTTT. J is TRBJ1-6 and V is TRBV5-6; D call uncertain. Germline V gene lookup returns CDR1 SGHDT and CDR2 YYEEEE. The CDR3 is 14 amino acids. Trimming shortened V by 1 base and J by 8 bases, and 10 bases separated the two germline ends.

The J gene is TRBJ2-3, the V gene TRBV11-3, with TRBD1 identical over 8 bases. The ends lost 5 bases at V and 0 bases at J; junction bases unmatched: 4. CDR1 is SGHNT, CDR2 YENEEA, per germline. The CDR3 is made up of 15 amino acids. CDR3 amino acids: CASSRQGSSTDTQYF. CDR3 bases: TGTGCCAGCAGCCGACAGGGGTCTAGCACAGATACGCAGTATTTT.

The chain couples TRBV6-6 to TRBJ1-1; 8 nucleotides align to TRBD1. Unmatched junction bases numbered 0, after V lost 2 bases and J lost 1 base. The CDR3 is made up of 14 amino acids. Germline-derived CDR1 and CDR2 are MNHNY and SVGAGI (reference sequence). CDR3 in DNA: TGTGCCAGCAGTTACGACAGGGGGAACACTGAAGCTTTCTTT. This encodes CASSYDRGNTEAFF.

This rearrangement joins TRBV7-9 to TRBJ1-5; 8 positions agree with TRBD1. V lost 5 bases and J lost 5; bases outside the gene matches: 8. The CDR3 runs to 15 residues. The germline V gene encodes CDR1 SEHNR and CDR2 FQNEAQ (reference sequence). CDR3 nucleotide sequence: TGTGCCAGCAGCCCGACAGGGGCCCTGGATCAGCCCCAGCATTTT. Its protein product is CASSPTGALDQPQHF.

The chain is built from TRBV7-2 and TRBJ2-7; 8 bases fit TRBD2. V gave up 5 bases and J gave up 2 bases; unmatched junction bases: 8. The CDR3 contains 15 residues. The V gene's germline CDR1 is SGHTA and CDR2 FQGNSA. CDR3 in amino acids: CASSRTGTRAYEQYF. The DNA for the CDR3 is TGTGCCAGCAGCCGGACCGGGACTAGAGCCTACGAGCAGTACTTC.

This clone turned up a few times. The chain couples TRBV28 to TRBJ1-1, with a possible D match to TRBD1 (6 bases). The length of the CDR3 is 14 residues. The germline V and J ends were trimmed by 2 bases and 1 base, with 8 bases remaining between them. Germline-derived CDR1 and CDR2 are MDHEN and SYDVKM. CDR3 in amino acids: CASSLAGANTEAFF. The CDR3 DNA reads as TGTGCCAGCAGTTTAGCAGGGGCGAACACTGAAGCTTTCTTT. The entire variable domain, with the rest obtained from reference TRBV28 and TRBJ1-1, is as follows: DVKVTQSSRYLVKRTGEKVFLECVQDMDHENMFWYRQDPGLGLRLIYFSYDVKMKEKGDIPEGYSVSREKKERFSLILESASTNQTSMYLCASSLAGANTEAFFGQGTRLTVV.

The V and J genes are TRBV5-1 and TRBJ2-5; TRBD1 matches at 7 bases. The germline gives CDR1 SGHRS, CDR2 YFSETQ. With 6 bases clipped from V and 2 bases from J, the junction kept 10 bases outside the gene matches. The CDR3 contains 15 residues. The CDR3 here is CASTRTGAPQETQYF. The CDR3 bases are TGCGCCAGCACCCGGACAGGCGCCCCACAAGAGACCCAGTACTTC.

This clone was seen a single time. V usage is TRBV5-1 and J usage is TRBJ2-3; 10 positions agree with TRBD2. Trimming took 0 bases from V and 5 from J; bases not matched to a gene: 9. This CDR3 is 17 amino acids long. Germline CDR1 and CDR2: SGHRS and YFSETQ. CDR3 amino acids: CASSLETSGGAGDTQYF. The CDR3 nucleotides read TGCGCCAGCAGCTTGGAGACCAGCGGGGGGGCAGGAGATACGCAGTATTTT.

The chain carries TRBV28 and TRBJ2-6, with D maybe TRBD1 (5 bases). Germline V gives CDR1 MDHEN, CDR2 SYDVKM. The CDR3 totals 16 residues. Trimming took off 3 bases at V and 0 bases at J, with 9 bases between the two ends. CDR3 residues: CASSLGQSSGANVLTF. In DNA form, the CDR3 reads TGTGCCAGCAGTTTGGGGCAGAGCTCTGGGGCCAACGTCCTGACTTTC.

The V gene is TRBV18, the J gene TRBJ2-2; a possible D gene is TRBD2 (5 bases). Trimming stripped 0 bases from V and 4 bases from J, with 12 bases between. The germline CDR1 and CDR2 sequences are KGHSH and LQKENI. This CDR3 has 16 amino acids. DNA for the CDR3: TGTGCCAGCTCACCACCCCCCGGGGAGAGCACCGGGGAGCTGTTTTTT. Translated, it gives CASSPPPGESTGELFF.

The V gene is TRBV5-8, the J gene TRBJ2-1; possibly TRBD2 for D (6 bases). Germline CDR1 and CDR2: SGHTS and YDEGEE. The CDR3 is made up of 15 amino acids. Trimming cost V 1 base and J 4 bases, with 12 bases left between them. The CDR3, as DNA: TGTGCCAGCAGCTTGACCGGCGGGGCGTACAATGAGCAGTTCTTC. This codes for CASSLTGGAYNEQFF. The complete variable domain, with remaining parts taken from reference TRBV5-8 and TRBJ2-1, reads EAGVTQSPTHLIKTRGQQATLRCSPISGHTSVYWYQQALGLGLQFLLWYDEGEERNRGNFPPRFSGRQFPNYSSELNVNALELEDSALYLCASSLTGGAYNEQFFGPGTRLTVL.

V usage is TRBV19 and J usage is TRBJ2-2; possible D gene TRBD1, 5 bases. Germline V gene sequence: CDR1 LNHDA, CDR2 SQIVND (reference sequence). V lost 6 bases to trimming and J lost 3 bases, with 14 bases between them. This CDR3 spans 15 amino acids. The CDR3 is CASSIFTGDTGELFF. The CDR3 bases are TGTGCCAGTAGCATATTCACAGGAGACACCGGGGAGCTGTTTTTT. Drawing the rest from reference TRBV19 and TRBJ2-2, the complete variable domain is DGGITQSPKYLFRKEGQNVTLSCEQNLNHDAMYWYRQDPGQGLRLIYYSQIVNDFQKGDIAEGYSVSREKKESFPLTVTSAQKNPTAFYLCASSIFTGDTGELFFGEGSRLTVL.

The rearrangement links TRBV6-5 to TRBJ2-7, with 12 bases fitting TRBD1. The CDR3 has 12 residues. Trimming took 6 bases from V and 6 from J; bases not matched to a gene: 0. Germline CDR1 is MNHEY and CDR2 is SVGAGI. This chain's CDR3 is CASRGQGAEQYF. The DNA for the CDR3 is TGTGCCAGCAGGGGACAGGGGGCCGAGCAGTACTTC.

The rearrangement joins TRBV19 to TRBJ1-5, with 8 positions matching TRBD1. After removal of 5 bases from V and 1 base from J, the junction contained 7 bases not matched to a gene. Germline-derived CDR1 and CDR2 are LNHDA and SQIVND (reference sequence). The CDR3 is 16 residues long. This CDR3 is CASSSLQGGSNQPQHF. CDR3 in DNA: TGTGCCAGTAGTTCTTTACAGGGGGGAAGCAATCAGCCCCAGCATTTT.